This record concerns one T cell receptor (beta chain) sequence. This record comes from a study of control samples from healthy donors and cancer patients. The CDR3 spans 11 residues. J was trimmed by 11 bases and V by 4 bases; bases with no gene match: 3. Germline CDR1 is LGHDT and CDR2 is YNNKEL (reference sequence). The method was immunoSEQ multiplex PCR; TCRdb's version includes in-frame clones alone and lacks a portion of them. The sample yields 260,000 or so clones, 82% seen once. This receptor was taken from a woman aged 55-70 years with lung cancer. V is TRBV3-1 (or the pseudogene TRBV3-2) and J is TRBJ1-1; TRBD1 matches 8 bases. Sequencing input: PBMCs. For the CDR3, the DNA is TGTGCCAGCAGCCGCGGACAGGGCGCTTTCTTT. It is translated as CASSRGQGAFF.